Each of the 4 T cell receptor beta chains below was sequenced from the same sample in a study of T cell responses to AZD1222 COVID-19 vaccine. This table comes from immunoSEQ multiplex PCR, and its TCRdb copy is limited to in-frame clones, with some not included. This sample has some 200,000 clones; roughly 93% occur once, and the top ten carry roughly 0.98%. Sample: peripheral blood, taken on day 0 of AZD1222 vaccination. The receptors stem from an adult in good health.

This chain uses TRBV10-2 with TRBJ2-1; 11 bases line up with TRBD2. The CDR3 contains 15 residues. V lost 8 bases, J lost 5 bases, and 8 bases stayed unmatched. The germline CDR1 and CDR2 sequences are WSHSY and SAAADI. The CDR3 here is CASLLAGGLDNEQFF. CDR3 DNA: TGCGCCAGCCTCTTAGCGGGGGGGCTGGACAATGAGCAGTTCTTC.

This chain joins TRBV6-5 and TRBJ2-1; 10 nucleotides agree with TRBD1. The CDR3 runs to 15 residues. Germline trimming cut 2 bases from V and 5 bases from J; bases unmatched to any gene: 3. Per germline, CDR1 MNHEY and CDR2 SVGAGI. CDR3 DNA sequence: TGTGCCAGCAGTTACCCGGGACAGGGGAACAATGAGCAGTTCTTC. Translated: CASSYPGQGNNEQFF.

This rearrangement joins TRBV6-1 to TRBJ2-1, with 7 bases aligning to TRBD1. The CDR3 length is 16 residues. J lost 6 bases, V lost 0 bases, and 8 bases had no gene match. Per germline, CDR1 MNHNS and CDR2 SASEGT. The CDR3 coding sequence is TGTGCCAGCAGTGAAGCTTGGACAGGCGCTGGCAATGAGCAGTTCTTC. Its translation is CASSEAWTGAGNEQFF.

The chain employs TRBV6-5 and TRBJ1-6; D gene unclear. The CDR3 covers 15 residues. V was clipped by 6 bases and J by 0 bases, with 9 bases between them. Germline CDR1 reads MNHEY; CDR2 reads SVGAGI. CDR3: CASSKESSYNSPLHF. Written as DNA, the CDR3 is TGTGCCAGCAGCAAAGAGAGCTCCTATAATTCACCCCTCCACTTT.